This is a list of T cell receptor beta chains from one sample in a study of blood T cells in healthy people across ages. TCRdb passed the 5' RACE reads through MiXCR, listing each CDR3 protein once. The profile covers about 800,000 distinct CDR3 sequences, with around half appearing a single time and over 15% taken by the ten largest. Source material: blood. These receptors all stem from a man at least 80 years old in good health. The CDR3 runs from the conserved cysteine through the conserved F or W. Each record gives: CDR3 DNA, CDR3 protein, J gene, D gene, clone size, V gene. The D gene is left open where the match is weak. Clone size is shown for a subset of rows, as once, few, many or a class of expanded clone.

CDR3 DNA: TGTGCCAGCAGTGAAGAAGAGGGGGGGCGTCGAGTCAAAAACATTCAGTACTTC
CDR3 protein: CASSEEEGGRRVKNIQYF
J gene: TRBJ2-4
D gene: -
clone size: -
V gene: TRBV2

CDR3 DNA: TGTGCCAGCAGCTTAGGGGAGGCTAGCGGAAACACCGGGGAGCTGTTTTTT
CDR3 protein: CASSLGEASGNTGELFF
J gene: TRBJ2-2
D gene: TRBD2
clone size: -
V gene: TRBV7-3

CDR3 DNA: TGTGCCAGCAGCCCGGGACGGTCGAACACTGAAGCTTTCTTT
CDR3 protein: CASSPGRSNTEAFF
J gene: TRBJ1-1
D gene: -
clone size: -
V gene: TRBV7-9

CDR3 DNA: TGCAGCGTTGTTGGGACAAACAAAAACATTCAGTACTTC
CDR3 protein: CSVVGTNKNIQYF
J gene: TRBJ2-4
D gene: -
clone size: few
V gene: TRBV29-1

CDR3 DNA: TGCAGCGTTGAACACGAGGCCGGTTCTAGCTCTGGGGCCAACGTCCTGACTTTC
CDR3 protein: CSVEHEAGSSSGANVLTF
J gene: TRBJ2-6
D gene: -
clone size: -
V gene: TRBV29-1

CDR3 DNA: TGCGCCAGCAGCATGAGACTAGCGGGGAGCACAGATACGCAGTATTTT
CDR3 protein: CASSMRLAGSTDTQYF
J gene: TRBJ2-3
D gene: TRBD2
clone size: few
V gene: TRBV5-1

CDR3 DNA: TGTGCCAGCAGTTTATCCCTGGAAAACATTCAGTACTTC
CDR3 protein: CASSLSLENIQYF
J gene: TRBJ2-4
D gene: -
clone size: many
V gene: TRBV27

CDR3 DNA: TGCAGTGCTAGAGATGCCCTAGCGGGAGTAGAGACCCAGTACTTC
CDR3 protein: CSARDALAGVETQYF
J gene: TRBJ2-5
D gene: TRBD2
clone size: -
V gene: TRBV20-1

CDR3 DNA: TGTGCCAGCAGCCCTCAGGGGGCGACTAACTATGGCTACACCTTC
CDR3 protein: CASSPQGATNYGYTF
J gene: TRBJ1-2
D gene: TRBD1
clone size: -
V gene: TRBV4-2

CDR3 DNA: TGCGCCAGCAGCTGGAGGGGACAGGGCTTGGACACTGAAGCTTTCTTT
CDR3 protein: CASSWRGQGLDTEAFF
J gene: TRBJ1-1
D gene: TRBD1
clone size: -
V gene: TRBV5-1

CDR3 DNA: TGTGCCAGCTCACCACGGATTGAGGGCAATCAGCCCCAGCATTTT
CDR3 protein: CASSPRIEGNQPQHF
J gene: TRBJ1-5
D gene: -
clone size: -
V gene: TRBV18

CDR3 DNA: TGTGCCAGCAGCCAGTCGGCAGACTTTTACGAGCAGTACTTC
CDR3 protein: CASSQSADFYEQYF
J gene: TRBJ2-7
D gene: -
clone size: -
V gene: TRBV28

CDR3 DNA: TGTGCCAGTAGTATTGCGGTTGTGCCGAATAGCAATCAGCCCCAGCATTTT
CDR3 protein: CASSIAVVPNSNQPQHF
J gene: TRBJ1-5
D gene: -
clone size: few
V gene: TRBV19

CDR3 DNA: TGCGCCAGCAGCTCTGGACAGGGAGGTTCTGGGGCCAACGTCCTGACTTTC
CDR3 protein: CASSSGQGGSGANVLTF
J gene: TRBJ2-6
D gene: TRBD1
clone size: few
V gene: TRBV5-1

CDR3 DNA: TGTGCCAGCAGCCACCAGGGAGCATTCATGAACACTGAAGCTTTCTTT
CDR3 protein: CASSHQGAFMNTEAFF
J gene: TRBJ1-1
D gene: -
clone size: -
V gene: TRBV14

CDR3 DNA: TGTGCCAGCAGCATTGACCGGTTTGCGGAGACCCAGTACTTC
CDR3 protein: CASSIDRFAETQYF
J gene: TRBJ2-5
D gene: -
clone size: few
V gene: TRBV7-2

CDR3 DNA: TGTGCCAGCAGTTACGGACTAGCGGGATACAATGAGCAGTTCTTC
CDR3 protein: CASSYGLAGYNEQFF
J gene: TRBJ2-1
D gene: TRBD2
clone size: few
V gene: TRBV7-6

CDR3 DNA: TGTGCCAGCAGTTTACTTCGACTGAAGGCTAGCACAGATACGCAGTATTTT
CDR3 protein: CASSLLRLKASTDTQYF
J gene: TRBJ2-3
D gene: -
clone size: -
V gene: TRBV12-3/TRBV12-4

CDR3 DNA: TGTGCCATCAGTGAGTCAACTAGCGGGTTAGATACGCAGTATTTT
CDR3 protein: CAISESTSGLDTQYF
J gene: TRBJ2-3
D gene: TRBD2
clone size: few
V gene: TRBV10-3

CDR3 DNA: TGTGCCAGCAGCCATCTCGGACAGGCGAGTCCTGGCTACACCTTC
CDR3 protein: CASSHLGQASPGYTF
J gene: TRBJ1-2
D gene: TRBD1
clone size: -
V gene: TRBV3-1

CDR3 DNA: TGTGCCAGCAGCTTAAAGACAGCCTCGATCGTCTATGGCTACACCTTC
CDR3 protein: CASSLKTASIVYGYTF
J gene: TRBJ1-2
D gene: -
clone size: -
V gene: TRBV5-6

CDR3 DNA: TGTGCCAGCAGCCAGATATCAGTTCGCGAGCAGTACTTC
CDR3 protein: CASSQISVREQYF
J gene: TRBJ2-7
D gene: -
clone size: -
V gene: TRBV12-3/TRBV12-4

CDR3 DNA: TGTGCCAGCAGCCTAGACAGGGAGGCCGAGCAGTACTTC
CDR3 protein: CASSLDREAEQYF
J gene: TRBJ2-7
D gene: -
clone size: -
V gene: TRBV6-6

CDR3 DNA: TGCAGTGCTTTGGAAACGAACACCGGGGAGCTGTTTTTT
CDR3 protein: CSALETNTGELFF
J gene: TRBJ2-2
D gene: -
clone size: -
V gene: TRBV20-1

CDR3 DNA: TGTGCCAGCAGCGGCCGGGGTTTCCAAGAGACCCAGTACTTC
CDR3 protein: CASSGRGFQETQYF
J gene: TRBJ2-5
D gene: -
clone size: -
V gene: TRBV11-3

CDR3 DNA: TGTGCCAGCAGGCCGGACAGGACTAGCACAGATACGCAGTATTTT
CDR3 protein: CASRPDRTSTDTQYF
J gene: TRBJ2-3
D gene: TRBD1
clone size: many
V gene: TRBV12-3/TRBV12-4

CDR3 DNA: TGTGCCAGCAGCCAACGGACAGGGAGTTCGGCAGATACGCAGTATTTT
CDR3 protein: CASSQRTGSSADTQYF
J gene: TRBJ2-3
D gene: TRBD1
clone size: many
V gene: TRBV11-3

CDR3 DNA: TGTGCCAGCACAGACAATGAGCAGTTCTTC
CDR3 protein: CASTDNEQFF
J gene: TRBJ2-1
D gene: -
clone size: many
V gene: TRBV27

CDR3 DNA: TGTGCCAGCAGCTTAGAATTCTCCTACAATGAGCAGTTCTTC
CDR3 protein: CASSLEFSYNEQFF
J gene: TRBJ2-1
D gene: -
clone size: few
V gene: TRBV7-2

CDR3 DNA: TGTGCCACCAGCAGAGATCCAGGGATATCCTACGAGCAGTACTTC
CDR3 protein: CATSRDPGISYEQYF
J gene: TRBJ2-7
D gene: -
clone size: few
V gene: TRBV15

CDR3 DNA: TGTGCCAGCAGCGCGCCCACTAGCGGGGGGCCCTTCGGCGAGCAGTTCTTC
CDR3 protein: CASSAPTSGGPFGEQFF
J gene: TRBJ2-1
D gene: TRBD2
clone size: -
V gene: TRBV2

CDR3 DNA: TGCAGCGTTGGGGTGACTACGTACGAGCAGTACTTC
CDR3 protein: CSVGVTTYEQYF
J gene: TRBJ2-7
D gene: -
clone size: many
V gene: TRBV29-1

CDR3 DNA: TGCGCCAGCAGCTCCCGGACAGGGCGATCCTACAATGAGCAGTACTTC
CDR3 protein: CASSSRTGRSYNEQYF
J gene: TRBJ2-7
D gene: TRBD1
clone size: -
V gene: TRBV5-1

CDR3 DNA: TGTGCCTGGAGTGCCCCTACGGGAGTGGCCTACGAGCAGTACTTC
CDR3 protein: CAWSAPTGVAYEQYF
J gene: TRBJ2-7
D gene: -
clone size: -
V gene: TRBV30

CDR3 DNA: TGTGCCAGCAGTGAAGCTGGGACGTCCCTCGATGAGCAGTACTTC
CDR3 protein: CASSEAGTSLDEQYF
J gene: TRBJ2-7
D gene: -
clone size: few
V gene: TRBV2